These T cell receptor beta chains were read from a single sample in a study of cytomegalovirus exposure and HLA in healthy donors. Sequenced by immunoSEQ multiplex PCR; TCRdb stores in-frame clones only, minus some. The sample lists about 110,000 clones, roughly two thirds occurring once. Source material: PBMCs. These TCRs come from a woman aged 25 to 39 in good health and CMV-seronegative. The CDR3 runs from the conserved cysteine through the conserved F or W. The order of the fields is V gene, J gene, D gene, clone size, CDR3 DNA, CDR3 protein. A D gene is named only where the DNA matches it firmly. Some rows mark clone size as missing; the rest say once, few, many or name a class of expanded clone.

v_gene: TRBV2; j_gene: TRBJ1-2; d_gene: .; abundance: .; CDR3nt: TGTGCCAGCAGTGAAATGGGCAGGGGTTATGGCTACACCTTC; CDR3aa: CASSEMGRGYGYTF
v_gene: TRBV6-1; j_gene: TRBJ2-1; d_gene: TRBD1; abundance: .; CDR3nt: TGTGCCAGCAGTGATCCGGGACAGGGTGAGTTCTTC; CDR3aa: CASSDPGQGEFF
v_gene: TRBV4-1; j_gene: TRBJ2-1; d_gene: TRBD2; abundance: once; CDR3nt: TGCGCCAGCAGCCAAGTAGAGGGCGGGAGAGGGGCCTACAATGAGCAGTTCTTC; CDR3aa: CASSQVEGGRGAYNEQFF
v_gene: TRBV9; j_gene: TRBJ2-7; d_gene: .; abundance: .; CDR3nt: TGTGCCAGCAGCGTAACCGGCGGGCAGACCTACGAGCAGTACTTC; CDR3aa: CASSVTGGQTYEQYF
v_gene: TRBV6-1; j_gene: TRBJ1-2; d_gene: .; abundance: .; CDR3nt: TGTGCCAGCAGTGAAGCGGGCAGCCTCTATGGCTACACCTTC; CDR3aa: CASSEAGSLYGYTF
v_gene: TRBV15; j_gene: TRBJ2-7; d_gene: .; abundance: .; CDR3nt: TGTGCCACCAGCAGAGATGGAACAGGCGAGCAGTACTTC; CDR3aa: CATSRDGTGEQYF
v_gene: TRBV7-6; j_gene: TRBJ2-7; d_gene: .; abundance: .; CDR3nt: TGTGCCAGCAGGCCGCTTCGTCTGGGAGGAATCTACGAGCAGTACTTC; CDR3aa: CASRPLRLGGIYEQYF
v_gene: TRBV4-1; j_gene: TRBJ2-7; d_gene: .; abundance: .; CDR3nt: TGCGCCAGCAGACCTAAGGACAGCTACGAGCAGTACTTC; CDR3aa: CASRPKDSYEQYF
v_gene: TRBV5-8; j_gene: TRBJ1-2; d_gene: .; abundance: .; CDR3nt: TGTGCCAGCAGCTCAATCGACAGGAACGGCTACACCTTC; CDR3aa: CASSSIDRNGYTF
v_gene: TRBV5-1; j_gene: TRBJ2-1; d_gene: .; abundance: few; CDR3nt: TGCGCCAGCAGCTTGGGGTTAGCGGTATCCTACAATGAGCAGTTCTTC; CDR3aa: CASSLGLAVSYNEQFF
v_gene: TRBV28; j_gene: TRBJ2-5; d_gene: TRBD2; abundance: .; CDR3nt: TGTGCCAGCACTGGGACTAGCGGGTACATTGGGACCCAGTACTTC; CDR3aa: CASTGTSGYIGTQYF
v_gene: TRBV11-2; j_gene: TRBJ2-1; d_gene: TRBD2; abundance: .; CDR3nt: TGTGCCAGCAGCGGGGAGGGAAGCTCCTACAATGAGCAGTTCTTC; CDR3aa: CASSGEGSSYNEQFF
v_gene: TRBV7-3; j_gene: TRBJ2-3; d_gene: TRBD2; abundance: .; CDR3nt: TGTGCCAGCAGCTATACAGCGGGAGGGCGAGATACGCAGTATTTT; CDR3aa: CASSYTAGGRDTQYF
v_gene: TRBV19; j_gene: TRBJ1-1; d_gene: .; abundance: .; CDR3nt: TGTGCCAGTAATGATATTGGGCTTACCACTGAAGCTTTCTTT; CDR3aa: CASNDIGLTTEAFF
v_gene: TRBV28; j_gene: TRBJ1-2; d_gene: TRBD1; abundance: few; CDR3nt: TGTGCCAGCAGTTCGCCGGGACAGGGGGCGGCAATCTATGGCTACACCTTC; CDR3aa: CASSSPGQGAAIYGYTF
v_gene: TRBV6-4; j_gene: TRBJ2-2; d_gene: .; abundance: few; CDR3nt: TGTGCCAGCAGTGAAAACAGCGGAGACACCGGGGAGCTGTTTTTT; CDR3aa: CASSENSGDTGELFF
v_gene: TRBV19; j_gene: TRBJ2-5; d_gene: .; abundance: few; CDR3nt: TGTGCCAGTAGTATCGCCGGGGGAGAGACCCAGTACTTC; CDR3aa: CASSIAGGETQYF
v_gene: TRBV6-5; j_gene: TRBJ1-1; d_gene: .; abundance: .; CDR3nt: TGTGCCAGCAGTCCGCCGGGCACTGAAGCTTTCTTT; CDR3aa: CASSPPGTEAFF
v_gene: TRBV27; j_gene: TRBJ1-1; d_gene: TRBD1; abundance: .; CDR3nt: TGTGCCAGCAGCCTAGGACAGGGCTTTGAAGCTTTCTTT; CDR3aa: CASSLGQGFEAFF
v_gene: TRBV6-1; j_gene: TRBJ1-5; d_gene: .; abundance: .; CDR3nt: TGTGCCAGCAGTGCATCTAGACAGACTAGGTTGGGCAATCAGCCCCAGCATTTT; CDR3aa: CASSASRQTRLGNQPQHF
v_gene: TRBV2; j_gene: TRBJ2-7; d_gene: TRBD1; abundance: .; CDR3nt: TGTGCCAGCGGCCGGGACAGGGACTACGAGCAGTACTTC; CDR3aa: CASGRDRDYEQYF
v_gene: TRBV18; j_gene: TRBJ2-2; d_gene: TRBD2; abundance: .; CDR3nt: TGTGCCAGCTCACGGCCTAGCGGGACGTCCGGGGAGCTGTTTTTT; CDR3aa: CASSRPSGTSGELFF
v_gene: TRBV7-2; j_gene: TRBJ2-1; d_gene: TRBD2; abundance: few; CDR3nt: TGTGCCAGCAGCCTCGGGACTAGCGGGAGAAATGAGCAGTTCTTC; CDR3aa: CASSLGTSGRNEQFF
v_gene: TRBV7-9; j_gene: TRBJ1-1; d_gene: .; abundance: few; CDR3nt: TGTGCCAGCAGCTATTCTAACACTGAAGCTTTCTTT; CDR3aa: CASSYSNTEAFF
v_gene: TRBV7-2; j_gene: TRBJ2-6; d_gene: .; abundance: .; CDR3nt: TGTGCCAGCAGCCCCAGGTTTGGAGGGGCCAACGTCCTGACTTTC; CDR3aa: CASSPRFGGANVLTF
v_gene: TRBV2; j_gene: TRBJ2-1; d_gene: TRBD2; abundance: many; CDR3nt: TGTGCCAGCAGTGAAGCGATTACTAGCGGGAGCTACAATGAGCAGTTCTTC; CDR3aa: CASSEAITSGSYNEQFF
v_gene: TRBV6-1; j_gene: TRBJ1-2; d_gene: TRBD1; abundance: .; CDR3nt: TGTGCCAGCAGTAGACAGGGCCTACTCTATGGCTACACCTTC; CDR3aa: CASSRQGLLYGYTF
v_gene: TRBV15; j_gene: TRBJ2-1; d_gene: .; abundance: .; CDR3nt: TGTGCCACCAGCAGAGACCTAGCGAGAAGTGAGCAGTTCTTC; CDR3aa: CATSRDLARSEQFF
v_gene: TRBV28; j_gene: TRBJ2-3; d_gene: TRBD1; abundance: .; CDR3nt: TGTGCCAGCAACCTATTGGGGGACAGGGGCTCGCGGGAGGTAGATTTT; CDR3aa: CASNLLGDRGSREVDF
v_gene: TRBV2; j_gene: TRBJ2-7; d_gene: TRBD2; abundance: .; CDR3nt: TGTGCCAGCAAGCCGGGGAGCGGGAGGTCCTACGAGCAGTACTTC; CDR3aa: CASKPGSGRSYEQYF
v_gene: TRBV28; j_gene: TRBJ2-3; d_gene: TRBD2; abundance: .; CDR3nt: TGTGCCAGCAGGGGGGGACTAGACACAGATACGCAGTATTTT; CDR3aa: CASRGGLDTDTQYF
v_gene: TRBV6-4; j_gene: TRBJ2-1; d_gene: TRBD2; abundance: .; CDR3nt: TGTGCCAGCAGTCGGACTAGCGGGTCGGGGGAGGTTGGTTACAATGAGCAGTTCTTC; CDR3aa: CASSRTSGSGEVGYNEQFF